This T cell receptor beta chain came from a study of CD8 T cells in Susac syndrome. Reverse transcription of roughly 0.45 to 1 ug RNA used random hexamers. TCRdb analysed the immunoSEQ multiplex PCR reads with MiXCR anew, one entry per CDR3 protein. The sample contains roughly 86,000 distinct CDR3 sequences, around 96% of which appear only once. V was pared by 4 bases and J by 5 bases, with 12 bases between. This CDR3 has 12 residues. The germline gives CDR1 SQVTM, CDR2 ANQGSEA. This receptor was obtained from a human donor with Susac syndrome. Sequencing was done on a sample of CD8+ T cells from PBMCs. The genes are TRBV29-1 and TRBJ2-7, with D maybe TRBD1 (6 bases). CDR3 nucleotides: TGCAGCGTTGGGGGTGGGGGCCACGAGCAGTACTTC. This encodes CSVGGGGHEQYF.